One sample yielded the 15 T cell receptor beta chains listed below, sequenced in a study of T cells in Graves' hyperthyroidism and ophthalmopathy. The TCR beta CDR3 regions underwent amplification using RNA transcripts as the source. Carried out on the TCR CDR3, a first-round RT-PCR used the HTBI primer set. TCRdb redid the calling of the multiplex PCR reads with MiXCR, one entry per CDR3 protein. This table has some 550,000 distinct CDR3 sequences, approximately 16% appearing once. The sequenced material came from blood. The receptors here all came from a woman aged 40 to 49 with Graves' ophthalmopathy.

For the CDR3, the DNA is TGTGCCAGCAGCTTAGCGCGGGGTACTAACTATGGCTACACCTTC. Translating it yields CASSLARGTNYGYTF. The chain has TRBV7-9 and TRBJ1-2, with D unresolved. V was pared by 0 bases and J by 0 bases, with 8 bases between. Germline-derived CDR1 and CDR2 are SEHNR and FQNEAQ (reference sequence). The length of the CDR3 is 15 residues.

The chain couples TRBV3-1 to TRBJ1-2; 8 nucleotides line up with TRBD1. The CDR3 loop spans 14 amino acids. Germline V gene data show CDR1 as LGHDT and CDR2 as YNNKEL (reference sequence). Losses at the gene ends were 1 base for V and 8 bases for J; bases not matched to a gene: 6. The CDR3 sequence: CASSQARTGQGYTF. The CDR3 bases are TGTGCCAGCAGCCAAGCTCGGACAGGGCAGGGCTACACCTTC. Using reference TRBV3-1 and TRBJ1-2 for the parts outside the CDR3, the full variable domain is DTAVSQTPKYLVTQMGNDKSIKCEQNLGHDTMYWYKQDSKKFLKIMFSYNNKELIINETVPNRFSPKSPDKAHLNLHINSLELGDSAVYFCASSQARTGQGYTFGSGTRLTVV.

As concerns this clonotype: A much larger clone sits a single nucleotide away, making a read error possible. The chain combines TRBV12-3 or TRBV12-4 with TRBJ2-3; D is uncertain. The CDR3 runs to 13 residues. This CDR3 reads CAGSAVASDTQYF. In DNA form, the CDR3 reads TGTGCCGGCAGTGCGGTGGCATCAGATACGCAGTATTTT.

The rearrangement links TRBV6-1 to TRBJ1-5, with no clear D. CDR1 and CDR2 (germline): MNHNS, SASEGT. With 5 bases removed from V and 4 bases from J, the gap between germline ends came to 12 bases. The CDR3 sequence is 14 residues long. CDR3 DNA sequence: TGTGCCAGCAGTTGGGGTGGGGAAAATCAGCCCCAGCATTTT. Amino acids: CASSWGGENQPQHF.

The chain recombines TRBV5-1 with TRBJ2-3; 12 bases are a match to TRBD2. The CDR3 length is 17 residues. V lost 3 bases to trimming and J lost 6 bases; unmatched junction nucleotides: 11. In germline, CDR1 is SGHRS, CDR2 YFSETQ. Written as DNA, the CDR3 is TGCGCCAGCAGCTCCTTGACTAGCGGGGGAGGCGGGGATACGCAGTATTTT. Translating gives CASSSLTSGGGGDTQYF. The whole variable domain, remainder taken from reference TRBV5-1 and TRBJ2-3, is KAGVTQTPRYLIKTRGQQVTLSCSPISGHRSVSWYQQTPGQGLQFLFEYFSETQRNKGNFPGRFSGRQFSNSRSEMNVSTLELGDSALYLCASSSLTSGGGGDTQYFGPGTRLTVL.

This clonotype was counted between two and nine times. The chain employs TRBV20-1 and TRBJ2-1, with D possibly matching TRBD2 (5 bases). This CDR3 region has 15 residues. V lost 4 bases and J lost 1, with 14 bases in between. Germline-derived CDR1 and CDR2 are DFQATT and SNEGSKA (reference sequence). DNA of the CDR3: TGCAGTGCTACTACTAGGGTGACGTCCTACAATGAGCAGTTCTTC. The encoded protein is CSATTRVTSYNEQFF.

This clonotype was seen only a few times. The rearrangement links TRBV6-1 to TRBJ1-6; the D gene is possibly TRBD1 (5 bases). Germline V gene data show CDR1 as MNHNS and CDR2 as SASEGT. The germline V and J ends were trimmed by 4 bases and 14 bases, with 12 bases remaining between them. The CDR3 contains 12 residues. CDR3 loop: CASSVMGGALHF. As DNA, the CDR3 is TGTGCCAGCAGTGTTATGGGGGGTGCCCTCCACTTT.

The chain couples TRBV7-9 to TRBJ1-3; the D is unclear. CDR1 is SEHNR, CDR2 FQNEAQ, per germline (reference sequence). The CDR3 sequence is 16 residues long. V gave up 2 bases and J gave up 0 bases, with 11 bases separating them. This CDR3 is CASSLNTVASGNTIYF. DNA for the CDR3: TGTGCCAGCAGCTTAAACACCGTTGCCTCTGGAAACACCATATATTTT.

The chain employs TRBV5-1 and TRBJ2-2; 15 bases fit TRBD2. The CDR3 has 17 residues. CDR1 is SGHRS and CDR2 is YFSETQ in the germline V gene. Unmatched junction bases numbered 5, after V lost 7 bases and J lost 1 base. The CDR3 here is CASGRTSGRVNTGELFF. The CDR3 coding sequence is TGCGCCAGCGGAAGGACTAGCGGGAGGGTGAACACCGGGGAGCTGTTTTTT.

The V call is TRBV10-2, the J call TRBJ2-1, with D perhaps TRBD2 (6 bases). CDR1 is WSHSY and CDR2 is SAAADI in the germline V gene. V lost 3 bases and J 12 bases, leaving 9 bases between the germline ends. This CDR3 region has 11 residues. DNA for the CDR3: TGCGCCAGCAGTGAAAGGGGAGGGCAGTTCTTC. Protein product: CASSERGGQFF.

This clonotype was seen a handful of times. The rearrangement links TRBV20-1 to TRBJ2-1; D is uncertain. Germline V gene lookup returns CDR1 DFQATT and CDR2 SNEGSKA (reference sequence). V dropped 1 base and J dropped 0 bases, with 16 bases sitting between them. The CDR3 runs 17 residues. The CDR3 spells CSARGDLWGISYNEQFF. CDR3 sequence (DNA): TGCAGTGCTAGAGGCGACTTATGGGGAATCTCCTACAATGAGCAGTTCTTC.

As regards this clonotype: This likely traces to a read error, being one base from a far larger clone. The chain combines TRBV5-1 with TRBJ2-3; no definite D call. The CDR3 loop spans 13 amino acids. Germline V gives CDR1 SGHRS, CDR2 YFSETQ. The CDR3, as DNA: TGCGCCAGCATCTTGGGTGGACCAGATACGCAGTATTTT. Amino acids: CASILGGPDTQYF.

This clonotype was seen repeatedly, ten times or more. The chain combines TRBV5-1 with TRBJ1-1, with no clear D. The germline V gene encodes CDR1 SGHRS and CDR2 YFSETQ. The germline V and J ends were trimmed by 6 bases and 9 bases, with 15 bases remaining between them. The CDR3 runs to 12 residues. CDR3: CASTIGEGKAFF. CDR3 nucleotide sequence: TGCGCCAGCACCATCGGCGAGGGAAAAGCTTTCTTT.

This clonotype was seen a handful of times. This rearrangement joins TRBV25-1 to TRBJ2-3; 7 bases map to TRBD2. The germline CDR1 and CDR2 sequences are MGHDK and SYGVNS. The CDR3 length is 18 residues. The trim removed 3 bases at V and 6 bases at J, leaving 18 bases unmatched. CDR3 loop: CASSEPHGSGATKDTQYF. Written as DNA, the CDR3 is TGTGCCAGCAGTGAGCCCCACGGGAGCGGGGCTACTAAGGATACGCAGTATTTT.

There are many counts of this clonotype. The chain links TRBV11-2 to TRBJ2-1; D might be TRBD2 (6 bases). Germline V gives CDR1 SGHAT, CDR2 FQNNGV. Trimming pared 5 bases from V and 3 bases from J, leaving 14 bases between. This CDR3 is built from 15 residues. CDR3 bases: TGTGCCAGCAGCCTCATAGCGGAAAACTACAATGAGCAGTTCTTC. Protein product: CASSLIAENYNEQFF.